This T cell receptor (beta chain) was documented in a study of T cell responses to AZD1222 COVID-19 vaccine listed by TCRdb under 2021. With regard to the full study: Because spike-specific TCR depth and breadth did not differ between the two schedules, AZD1222 recipients who got a second dose at roughly 4 weeks were pooled with those who got a second dose at roughly 12 weeks. A total of about 230 trial participants underwent TCR sequencing, of whom 200 to 220 received two doses of AZD1222 and about 25 received two doses of the MenACWY control vaccine. Trial participants were enrolled by age into subgroups of 18-55, 56-69 and 70-plus years, and around 150, 28 and 57 TCR-sequenced participants, respectively, were included in these subgroups.

Broad study findings and their caveats: Because no samples from the day 14 peak response were available, repertoires could be characterized only after the peak T cell response. Only a handful of AZD1222 recipients were SARS-CoV-2 seropositive at baseline, limiting conclusions about previously exposed vaccinees. Participants were mostly white British, with more females than males. The authors suggested clonal diversity may have been underestimated. In the small 56-69-year group, the increase in depth fell short of significance, most likely because of low power. Epitopes outside the regions mutated in the B.1.351 and B.1.1.7 variants were reportedly recognized by nearly half of the unique spike-specific TCRs. Spike-specific TCR breadth and depth rose significantly after two AZD1222 doses compared with day 0 and with MenACWY recipients. The whole spike protein was spanned by vaccine-associated CD4 TCRs, and dominant responses were seen in regions 160-218 and 743-854.

This clone was counted between two and nine times. Its antigen is not yet known. Per-base qualities were not stored, and no clone one base away is much larger. Trimming removed 2 bases from V and 0 bases from J, leaving 8 bases between the germline ends. The CDR3, cysteine through phenylalanine, is 14 amino acids long. CDR3 DNA only is kept here, 42 bases in frame from base 1. Reading the germline V gene gives CDR1 LGHNA and CDR2 YSLEER. The CDR3 regions of human TCRbeta chains were analyzed by immunosequencing. In the original analysis: TCRs in the repertoires were compared against a reference library of SARS-CoV-2-specific TCRs that had been generated with the MIRA antigen-specificity platform. Breadth was defined as the fraction of unique TCRs that were SARS-CoV-2-associated, and depth was defined as the fraction of total T cells that were SARS-CoV-2-associated. Using the MIRA data, every spike-specific TCR was mapped to the spike region that the TCR reacted to and assigned to either a CD4 or a CD8 class. Log10-transformed breadth and depth values were compared by one-way ANOVA with Sidak's multiple comparisons tests. TCRdb holds this immuneACCESS table with in-frame rearrangements only. Some clones are missing; in checked studies, unresolved V genes explain under half, and the rest has no known cause. That table furnishes V, J and clone size, whereas the DNA furnished D and trimming. The sample table lists approximately 57,000 clones, 75% to 90% of them with a count of one. Over 15% of the sample is held by the ten biggest clonotypes.

The meaning of the sample's time point label: baseline before first vaccination. Samples from vaccinated people were obtained from the UK trials COV001 and COV002, which included a single-blind randomized controlled phase 2/3 trial of AZD1222 (ChAdOx1 nCoV-19) in healthy adults. Trial participant PBMC samples were collected at day 0 and day 28 after the second dose for TCRbeta chain sequencing. The rearranged segments are TRBV4-3 and TRBJ2-7; the D segment could be TRBD1, given 6 matching bases. This sequence originates from an adult in good health. Here the sequenced sample was peripheral blood, taken on day 0 of AZD1222 vaccination. The DNA is as follows: TGCGCCAGCAGCCAAATACAGGGCTCCTACGAGCAGTACTTC. Translated, it gives CASSQIQGSYEQYF.